A selection of T cell receptor beta chains follows, all from one sample in a study of post-analysis software for immune sequencing data. One entry per CDR3 protein results from TCRdb running MiXCR on the PCR reads. This sample has hundreds of thousands of distinct CDR3 sequences, with around 53% found just once. The source material was blood. These receptors originate from a girl aged 5 to 17 with multiple sclerosis. Both conserved end residues are part of each CDR3.

TRBJ2-5 | TRBV5-1 | CASTLRSGGKETQYF
TRBJ1-1 | TRBV6-1 | CASSEELGTEAFF
TRBJ1-5 | TRBV4-1 | CASSQDSAGPQHF
TRBJ1-2 | TRBV5-5 | CASSLDTQGARRGYTF
TRBJ1-5 | TRBV6-1 | CASRVGRNQPQHF
TRBJ1-2 | TRBV3-1 | CASSQGVYRADGYTF
TRBJ1-6 | TRBV20-1 | CSAREVGTYYNSPLHF
TRBJ2-4 | TRBV20-1 | CSAWLSAKNIQYF
TRBJ2-3 | TRBV5-1 | CASSSAGQVFADTQYF
TRBJ2-5 | TRBV12-3/TRBV12-4 | CASSPRTGSVETQYF
NA | TRBV5-1 | CASSLSPNNEQYF